These 8 T cell receptor beta chains were all obtained from the same sample, sequenced in a study of response to subunit inactivated influenza vaccine. TCRdb itself ran the RT-PCR reads through MiXCR, one entry per CDR3 protein. The sample includes about 650,000 distinct CDR3 sequences, 14% of them seen just once. Sample: PBMCs from blood, taken around 14 days before vaccination. These receptor sequences come from a man aged 50 to 59 who received an inactivated influenza vaccine.

This chain links TRBV18 with TRBJ2-6, with TRBD1 matching over 8 bases. The J segment lost 3 bases and the V segment lost 2 bases, leaving 0 bases of the junction unmatched. Germline assignment: CDR1 KGHSH and CDR2 LQKENI. The CDR3 consists of 15 residues. This CDR3 reads CASSPGQGGANVLTF. The CDR3 DNA follows: TGTGCCAGCTCACCAGGACAGGGTGGGGCCAACGTCCTGACTTTC.

There are a few counts of this clonotype. The V call is TRBV2, the J call TRBJ1-2; D remains unclear. CDR1 is SNHLY and CDR2 is FYNNEI in the germline V gene. This CDR3 is 15 amino acids long. V lost 2 bases, J lost 1 base, and 11 bases lay in between. The DNA for the CDR3 is TGTGCCAGCAGTGAAAGTTTACGGAATAACTATGGCTACACCTTC. Protein product: CASSESLRNNYGYTF.

The chain combines TRBV5-1 with TRBJ1-2; possible D gene TRBD1, 5 bases. The CDR3 has 13 residues. Trimming took 4 bases from V and 8 from J, leaving 15 bases between them. Germline values: CDR1 SGHRS, CDR2 YFSETQ. The CDR3 coding sequence is TGCGCCAGCAGCATGGGACGGCGAATGGGCTACACCTTC. As protein: CASSMGRRMGYTF.

V and J are TRBV12-3 or TRBV12-4 and TRBJ1-6, with D unclear. V was clipped by 10 bases and J by 5 bases, with 12 bases between them. The CDR3 extends over 13 amino acids. CDR3 in amino acids: CAITSGNNSPLHF. For the CDR3, the DNA is TGTGCCATCACCAGCGGCAATAATTCACCCCTCCACTTT.

In its sample, this clonotype was seen a few times. This chain joins TRBV28 and TRBJ1-5, with 7 positions matching TRBD1. V dropped 5 bases and J dropped 1; count of bases not matched to a gene: 14. The CDR3 contains 18 residues. Germline assignment: CDR1 MDHEN and CDR2 SYDVKM. The CDR3 DNA follows: TGTGCCAGCAGTCTATCGAGGACAGGACTTATGAGCAATCAGCCCCAGCATTTT. It encodes CASSLSRTGLMSNQPQHF.

This clonotype was found many times. The chain is built from TRBV12-3 or TRBV12-4 and TRBJ1-2; TRBD1 matches 8 bases. J gave up 4 bases and V 5 bases, and 6 bases lay outside the gene matches. The CDR3 consists of 14 residues. The CDR3 here is CASSGHDRGYGYTF. DNA of the CDR3: TGTGCCAGCAGTGGACACGACAGGGGCTATGGCTACACCTTC.

This clonotype was recorded a few times. The V gene is TRBV29-1, the J gene TRBJ2-1; D is uncertain. V shed 7 bases and J shed 4 bases, with 5 bases lying between them. The CDR3 length is 10 residues. Looked up from germline, CDR1 is SQVTM and CDR2 is ANQGSEA. CDR3 residues: CSGQYNEQFF. The CDR3 nucleotides read TGCAGCGGGCAGTACAATGAGCAGTTCTTC.

This clonotype was recorded a few times. The CDR3 sequence: CSARRSNIQYF. CDR3 DNA: TGCAGTGCTAGAAGGTCCAACATTCAGTACTTC. This chain connects TRBV20-1 to TRBJ2-4; D gene ambiguous. Trimming removed 2 bases at V and 7 bases at J, with 6 bases between. The CDR3 length is 11 residues. The germline gives CDR1 DFQATT, CDR2 SNEGSKA (reference sequence).